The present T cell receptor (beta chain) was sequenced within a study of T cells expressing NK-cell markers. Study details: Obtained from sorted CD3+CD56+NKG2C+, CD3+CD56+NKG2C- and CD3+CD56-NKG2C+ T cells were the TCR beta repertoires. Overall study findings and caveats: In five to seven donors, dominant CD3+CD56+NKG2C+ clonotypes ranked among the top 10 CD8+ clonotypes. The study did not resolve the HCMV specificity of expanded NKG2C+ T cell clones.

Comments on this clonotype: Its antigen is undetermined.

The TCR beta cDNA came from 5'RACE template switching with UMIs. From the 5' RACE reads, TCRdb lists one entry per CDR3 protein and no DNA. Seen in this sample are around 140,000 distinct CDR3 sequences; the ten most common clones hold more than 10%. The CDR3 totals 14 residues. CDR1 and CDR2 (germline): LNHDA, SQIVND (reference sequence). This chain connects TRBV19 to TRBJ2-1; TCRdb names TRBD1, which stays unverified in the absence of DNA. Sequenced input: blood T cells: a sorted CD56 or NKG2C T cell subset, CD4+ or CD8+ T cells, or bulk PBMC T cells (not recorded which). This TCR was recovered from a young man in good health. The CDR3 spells CASSAWGAGNEQFF.